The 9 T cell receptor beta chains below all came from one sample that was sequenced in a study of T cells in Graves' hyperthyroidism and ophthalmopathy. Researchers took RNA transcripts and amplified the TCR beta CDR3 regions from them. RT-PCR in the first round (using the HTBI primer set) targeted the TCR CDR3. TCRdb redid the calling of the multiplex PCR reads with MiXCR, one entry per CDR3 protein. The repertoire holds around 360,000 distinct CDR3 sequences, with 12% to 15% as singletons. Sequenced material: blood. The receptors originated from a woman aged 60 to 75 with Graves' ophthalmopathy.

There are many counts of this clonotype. The CDR3 spells CAWNQVAGWETQYF. In nucleotides, the CDR3 is TGTGCCTGGAATCAAGTAGCGGGTTGGGAGACCCAGTACTTC. The chain is built from TRBV30 and TRBJ2-5, with 7 nucleotides matching TRBD2. This CDR3 has 14 residues. Germline V gives CDR1 GTSNPN, CDR2 SVGIG (reference sequence). V was clipped by 4 bases and J by 5 bases; unmatched bases: 10. Full variable domain (missing parts from reference TRBV30 and TRBJ2-5): SQTIHQWPATLVQPVGSPLSLECTVEGTSNPNLYWYRQAAGRGLQLLFYSVGIGQISSEVPQNLSASRPQDRQFILSSKKLLLSDSGFYLCAWNQVAGWETQYFGPGTRLLVL.

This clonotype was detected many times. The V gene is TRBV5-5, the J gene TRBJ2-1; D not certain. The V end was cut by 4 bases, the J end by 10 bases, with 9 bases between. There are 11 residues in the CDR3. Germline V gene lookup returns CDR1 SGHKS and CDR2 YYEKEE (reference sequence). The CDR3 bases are TGTGCCAGCAGCCGCACGAGGGAGCAGTTCTTC. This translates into CASSRTREQFF.

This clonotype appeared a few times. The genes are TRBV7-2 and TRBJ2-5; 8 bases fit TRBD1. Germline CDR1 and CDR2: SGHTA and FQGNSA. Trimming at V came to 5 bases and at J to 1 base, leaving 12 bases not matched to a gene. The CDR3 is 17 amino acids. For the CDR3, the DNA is TGTGCCAGCAGCCCATGGACAGGGAGTTCAATCCAAGAGACCCAGTACTTC. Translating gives CASSPWTGSSIQETQYF.

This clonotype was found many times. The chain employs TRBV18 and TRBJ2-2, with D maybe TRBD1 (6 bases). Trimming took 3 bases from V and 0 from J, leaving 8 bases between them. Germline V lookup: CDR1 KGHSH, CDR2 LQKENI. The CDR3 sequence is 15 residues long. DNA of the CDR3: TGTGCCAGCTCACCGCGGACAGCGAACACCGGGGAGCTGTTTTTT. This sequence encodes CASSPRTANTGELFF.

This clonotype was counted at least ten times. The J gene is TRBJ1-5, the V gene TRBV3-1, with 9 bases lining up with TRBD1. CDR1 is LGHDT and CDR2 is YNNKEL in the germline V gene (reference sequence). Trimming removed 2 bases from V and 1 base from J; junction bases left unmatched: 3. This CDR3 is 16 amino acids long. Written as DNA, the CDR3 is TGTGCCAGCAGCCAATCCGGGACAGGGAGCAATCAGCCCCAGCATTTT. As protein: CASSQSGTGSNQPQHF.

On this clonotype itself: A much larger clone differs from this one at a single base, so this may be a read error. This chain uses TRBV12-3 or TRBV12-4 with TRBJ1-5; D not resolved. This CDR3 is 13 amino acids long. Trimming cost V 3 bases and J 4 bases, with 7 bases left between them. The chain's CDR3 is CASSLKRNQPQHF. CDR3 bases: TGTGCCAGCAGTTTGAAAAGAAATCAGCCCCAGCATTTT.

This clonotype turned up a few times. The CDR3 spells CASGGTSGRNEQFF. The CDR3 DNA reads as TGTGCTAGTGGGGGGACTAGCGGGAGGAATGAGCAGTTCTTC. The chain carries TRBV12-5 and TRBJ2-1; TRBD2 aligns across 15 bases. This CDR3 is built from 14 residues. Germline V CDR1 and CDR2: LGHNT, FRNRAP. V shed 6 bases and J 7 bases; nucleotides not matched to a gene: 1.

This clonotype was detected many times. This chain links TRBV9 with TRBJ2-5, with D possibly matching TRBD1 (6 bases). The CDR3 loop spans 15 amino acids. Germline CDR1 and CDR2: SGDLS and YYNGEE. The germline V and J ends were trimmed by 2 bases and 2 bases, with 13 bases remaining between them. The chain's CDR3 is CASSVGTGSQETQYF. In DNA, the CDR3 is TGTGCCAGCAGCGTCGGCACAGGGTCTCAAGAGACCCAGTACTTC.

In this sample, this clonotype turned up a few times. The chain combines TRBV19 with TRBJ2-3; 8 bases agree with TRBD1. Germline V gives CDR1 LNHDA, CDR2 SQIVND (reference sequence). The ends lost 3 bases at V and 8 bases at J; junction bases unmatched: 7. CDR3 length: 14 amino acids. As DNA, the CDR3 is TGTGCCAGTAGTATCGGACAGGGTCTGGCTACGCAGTATTTT. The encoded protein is CASSIGQGLATQYF. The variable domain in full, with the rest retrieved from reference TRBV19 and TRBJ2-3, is DGGITQSPKYLFRKEGQNVTLSCEQNLNHDAMYWYRQDPGQGLRLIYYSQIVNDFQKGDIAEGYSVSREKKESFPLTVTSAQKNPTAFYLCASSIGQGLATQYFGPGTRLTVL.